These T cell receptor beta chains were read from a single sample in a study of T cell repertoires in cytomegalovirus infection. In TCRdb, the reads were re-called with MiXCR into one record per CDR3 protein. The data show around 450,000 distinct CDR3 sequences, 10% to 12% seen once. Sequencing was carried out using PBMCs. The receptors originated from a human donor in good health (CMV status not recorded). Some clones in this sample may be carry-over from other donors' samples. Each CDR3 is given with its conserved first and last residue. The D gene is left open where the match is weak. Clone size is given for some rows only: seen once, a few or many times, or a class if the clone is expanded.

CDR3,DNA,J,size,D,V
CSLTGGIDQPQHF,TGCAGTCTTACAGGGGGTATTGATCAGCCCCAGCATTTT,TRBJ1-5,-,TRBD1,TRBV20-1
CASISGGANTGELFF,TGTGCCAGCATCTCGGGGGGGGCCAACACCGGGGAGCTGTTTTTT,TRBJ2-2,many,TRBD2,TRBV7-2
CSARDRGAGKETQYF,TGCAGTGCTAGAGATCGAGGGGCGGGAAAAGAGACCCAGTACTTC,TRBJ2-5,-,-,TRBV20-1
CASSGTPISYNEQFF,TGTGCCAGCAGTGGGACCCCCATTTCCTACAATGAGCAGTTCTTC,TRBJ2-1,-,-,TRBV2
CSASGEDNEQFF,TGCAGTGCTAGCGGGGAGGACAATGAGCAGTTCTTC,TRBJ2-1,many,-,TRBV20-1
CASSYGVGTEQFF,TGTGCCAGCAGTTACGGGGTCGGAACTGAGCAGTTCTTC,TRBJ2-1,many,-,TRBV6-5
CASSLAPGGDYEQYF,TGTGCCAGCAGCTTGGCCCCAGGGGGCGACTACGAGCAGTACTTC,TRBJ2-7,few,TRBD1,TRBV5-6
CASSDVGREQYF,TGTGCCAGCAGTGACGTTGGGAGGGAGCAGTACTTC,TRBJ2-7,many,-,TRBV6-1
CASSRATDYEQYF,TGTGCCAGCTCCAGGGCGACCGACTACGAGCAGTACTTC,TRBJ2-7,many,-,TRBV6-1
CASSQEFRDTSYNEQFF,TGCGCCAGCAGCCAAGAATTCCGCGACACATCCTACAATGAGCAGTTCTTC,TRBJ2-1,few,-,TRBV4-1
CSAPRRGYEQYF,TGCAGTGCTCCTCGACGAGGCTACGAGCAGTACTTC,TRBJ2-7,-,-,TRBV20-1
CASKGTGVYEQYF,TGTGCCAGCAAGGGGACAGGGGTCTACGAGCAGTACTTC,TRBJ2-7,many,TRBD1,TRBV6-1
CASTPGGSGNTIYF,TGTGCCAGCACTCCAGGGGGCTCTGGAAACACCATATATTTT,TRBJ1-3,many,TRBD1,TRBV28
CASSLNGSPGEETQYF,TGTGCCAGCAGCTTAAACGGGAGTCCTGGAGAAGAGACCCAGTACTTC,TRBJ2-5,many,-,TRBV7-9
CASSPPGFRQGANEKLFF,TGTGCCAGCTCACCACCGGGTTTCCGACAGGGGGCGAACGAAAAACTGTTTTTT,TRBJ1-4,many,TRBD1,TRBV18
CASSEGQEGWETQYF,TGTGCCAGCAGTGAGGGACAGGAGGGGTGGGAGACCCAGTACTTC,TRBJ2-5,many,TRBD1,TRBV28
CASNAGTKGEAFF,TGTGCCAGTAATGCAGGGACGAAGGGTGAAGCTTTCTTT,TRBJ1-1,many,-,TRBV19
CASSQLGTGISYEQYF,TGTGCCAGCAGCCAATTGGGGACAGGGATCTCCTACGAGCAGTACTTC,TRBJ2-7,many,TRBD1,TRBV6-6
CASSYTSGRGYGYTF,TGTGCCAGCAGTTACACGTCAGGTCGGGGCTATGGCTACACCTTC,TRBJ1-2,many,-,TRBV6-1
CASSPWSGAETQYF,TGTGCCAGCAGTCCCTGGTCGGGGGCGGAGACCCAGTACTTC,TRBJ2-5,few,-,TRBV27
CASDTSPAVLFSPSTDTQYF,TGTGCCAGCGACACCTCGCCAGCGGTACTATTCTCGCCTAGCACAGATACGCAGTATTTT,TRBJ2-3,-,-,TRBV5-4
CASSGRQGEFTEAFF,TGTGCCAGCAGTGGACGACAGGGGGAATTCACTGAAGCTTTCTTT,TRBJ1-1,-,TRBD1,TRBV27